Below, 9 T cell receptor beta chains from the same sample are listed, as sequenced in a study of T-cell reconstitution after alpha-beta-depleted transplantation in children. As it was prepared, the TCRbeta library received unique molecular identifiers. Via MiXCR, TCRdb re-called the PCR reads, giving one row per CDR3 protein. The sample includes 500,000 to 650,000 distinct CDR3 sequences, about an eighth seen only once; the top ten take 14%. This specimen was PBMCs, mostly from graft donor cells, taken 180 days after TCRalphabeta/CD19-depleted stem cell transplant. The receptors were gathered from a female patient aged 2-9 years who had a stem cell transplant for aplastic anemia, so the T cells may come from the graft donor.

The gene calls are TRBV2 and TRBJ2-2; no reliable D call. The germline CDR1 and CDR2 sequences are SNHLY and FYNNEI. Deletions cut 4 bases from V and 7 bases from J, with 7 bases between. The CDR3 sequence is 12 residues long. The CDR3 sequence: CASSVANGELFF. CDR3 coding DNA: TGTGCCAGCAGTGTCGCTAACGGGGAGCTGTTTTTT. The full variable domain, rest sourced from reference TRBV2 and TRBJ2-2, is EPEVTQTPSHQVTQMGQEVILRCVPISNHLYFYWYRQILGQKVEFLVSFYNNEISEKSEIFDDQFSVERPDGSNFTLKIRSTKLEDSAMYFCASSVANGELFFGEGSRLTVL.

In this sample, this clonotype turned up a few times. V gene TRBV29-1 combines with J gene TRBJ1-2; 10 nucleotides align to TRBD1. The germline CDR1 and CDR2 sequences are SQVTM and ANQGSEA. V lost 6 bases, J lost 6 bases, and 4 bases stayed unmatched. The CDR3 sequence is 12 residues long. The CDR3 nucleotides read TGCAGCGTCGACAGGGGGCGAGATGGCTACACCTTC. As protein: CSVDRGRDGYTF.

This sequence joins TRBV5-1 and TRBJ2-1; TRBD2 agrees at 11 bases. V dropped 3 bases and J dropped 0; count of bases not matched to a gene: 5. This CDR3 spans 17 amino acids. Germline CDR1 and CDR2: SGHRS and YFSETQ. For the CDR3, the DNA is TGCGCCAGCAGCTCTCTAGCGGGAGGAACCTCCTACAATGAGCAGTTCTTC. Its protein product is CASSSLAGGTSYNEQFF.

The chain links TRBV19 to TRBJ2-1, with 11 bases identical to TRBD2. In germline, CDR1 is LNHDA, CDR2 SQIVND (reference sequence). The CDR3 totals 17 residues. Trimming at V came to 2 bases and at J to 8 bases, leaving 11 bases not matched to a gene. The CDR3 DNA reads as TGTGCCAGTAGTATATCGTTCCGGCTAGCGGGAGGCGATGAGCAGTTCTTC. Its protein product is CASSISFRLAGGDEQFF. The full variable domain, its missing parts supplied by reference TRBV19 and TRBJ2-1, is DGGITQSPKYLFRKEGQNVTLSCEQNLNHDAMYWYRQDPGQGLRLIYYSQIVNDFQKGDIAEGYSVSREKKESFPLTVTSAQKNPTAFYLCASSISFRLAGGDEQFFGPGTRLTVL.

This clonotype was seen a handful of times. The chain links TRBV7-9 to TRBJ2-7, with TRBD2 matching over 8 bases. The CDR3 runs 16 residues. The ends lost 0 bases at V and 5 bases at J; junction bases unmatched: 9. Germline-derived CDR1 and CDR2 are SEHNR and FQNEAQ (reference sequence). CDR3 coding DNA: TGTGCCAGCAGCTTAGCTTTCCGGGAGGGCCTACACGAGCAGTACGTC. It translates to CASSLAFREGLHEQYV.

The V call is TRBV7-2, the J call TRBJ1-2, with D hard to call. The CDR3 length is 15 residues. Germline-derived CDR1 and CDR2 are SGHTA and FQGNSA. With 1 base removed from V and 5 bases from J, the gap between germline ends came to 14 bases. CDR3 protein: CASSLVPATGYGYTF. CDR3 bases: TGTGCCAGCAGCTTAGTCCCAGCCACGGGGTATGGCTACACCTTC.

The CDR3 region has the DNA TGTGCCAGCAGCGCGCGACTAGCGGGAGGAGTGGGGAGCTCCTACAATGAGCAGTTCTTC. As protein: CASSARLAGGVGSSYNEQFF. J is TRBJ2-1 and V is TRBV11-2; 13 bases are a match to TRBD2. J gave up 0 bases and V 5 bases, and 13 bases lay outside the gene matches. The CDR3 consists of 20 residues. The germline V gene encodes CDR1 SGHAT and CDR2 FQNNGV.

V and J are TRBV7-2 and TRBJ1-5; D is uncertain. The V gene's germline CDR1 is SGHTA and CDR2 FQGNSA. The CDR3 loop spans 13 amino acids. Trimming took 4 bases from V and 7 from J, leaving 11 bases between them. The CDR3 DNA reads as TGTGCCAGCAGCTCAGATTCTAAACAGCCCCAGCATTTT. Translated, it gives CASSSDSKQPQHF.

This clonotype was seen a few times. The V call is TRBV4-1, the J call TRBJ2-3; D tentatively reads TRBD1 or TRBD2 (5 bases each). CDR3 size: 14 residues. In germline, CDR1 is MGHRA, CDR2 YSYEKL. V lost 3 bases, J lost 3 bases, and 10 bases lay in between. DNA of the CDR3: TGCGCCAGCAGCCAGGGGGTAGTGACAGATACGCAGTATTTT. Protein product: CASSQGVVTDTQYF.